These 29 T cell receptor beta chains were sequenced from one sample in a study of shared clonotypes between healthy human individuals (dated by TCRdb to 2020 to 2021). Library prep was done by the immunoSEQ multiplex PCR assay. TCRdb took over this immuneACCESS table, retaining in-frame rearrangements with V and J assigned. Such tables are incomplete; in checked studies, under half of the missing clones stem from an unresolved V gene, and the remainder is unexplained. The sample table records about 2.2 million clones; about 92% of these occur just once. The ten top clones hold roughly 1.8% of the sample. CD8 naive samples consisted of CD45RO-negative cells that were positively selected for CCR7, yielding a CD45RA+CCR7+ population without TemRA cells. Sequenced sample: naive CD8+ T cells from PBMCs. Per the publication, the cell subset or site label means: CD45RA+CCR7+. These receptors were obtained from a man aged 18 to 30 in good health. Some clones in this sample may be carry-over from other donors' samples.

The chain recombines TRBV29-1 with TRBJ2-3; a weak D match, TRBD2 (6 bases). The CDR3 extends over 13 amino acids. The germline V gene encodes CDR1 SQVTM and CDR2 ANQGSEA. With 0 bases removed from V and 4 bases from J, the gap between germline ends came to 8 bases. The CDR3 DNA is TGCAGCGTTGAAGACGGGAGTGCAGATACGCAGTATTTT. Its protein product is CSVEDGSADTQYF.

This chain links TRBV6-5 with TRBJ1-1; TRBD1 might be the D (5 bases). The CDR3 runs 12 residues. Trimming removed 6 bases from V and 5 bases from J, with 10 bases in between. The germline gives CDR1 MNHEY, CDR2 SVGAGI. The CDR3 DNA sequence: TGTGCCAGCAGCCCAGGGTGGACTGAAGCTTTCTTT. Its protein product is CASSPGWTEAFF.

V and J are TRBV29-1 and TRBJ1-4; D unresolved. Per germline, CDR1 SQVTM and CDR2 ANQGSEA. Deletions cut 0 bases from V and 15 bases from J, with 11 bases between. CDR3 length equals 11 residues. The CDR3, as DNA: TGCAGCGTTGAAGACAATACGGAGGTGTTTTTT. This translates into CSVEDNTEVFF.

The chain employs TRBV29-1 and TRBJ1-4; tentatively, D is TRBD1 (5 bases). The CDR3 loop spans 15 amino acids. CDR1 and CDR2 (germline): SQVTM, ANQGSEA. The V end lost 0 bases, the J end lost 8 bases, and 16 bases lay between the germline ends. CDR3 coding DNA: TGCAGCGTTGAAGATCTGGGGGTGGGAGGAGAAAAACTGTTTTTT. Translated: CSVEDLGVGGEKLFF.

The chain joins TRBV14 to TRBJ2-5; D not resolved. The CDR3 extends over 17 amino acids. Germline loops: CDR1 SGHDN, CDR2 FVKESK. Trimming removed 4 bases at V and 3 bases at J, with 21 bases between. CDR3: CASSLSVGPYREETQYF. The CDR3 coding sequence is TGTGCCAGCAGCCTTTCAGTCGGACCGTATCGAGAAGAGACCCAGTACTTC.

V is TRBV29-1 and J is TRBJ2-1, with D possibly TRBD1 on 6 matching bases. Trimming shortened V by 6 bases and J by 3 bases, and 15 bases separated the two germline ends. Germline V gene lookup returns CDR1 SQVTM and CDR2 ANQGSEA. This CDR3 comprises 14 residues. CDR3 in amino acids: CSVERTAYYNEQFF. DNA of the CDR3: TGCAGCGTCGAAAGGACAGCCTACTACAATGAGCAGTTCTTC.

Comment on this clone: Other DNA sequences in this sample translate to the same CDR3. The chain is built from TRBV28 and TRBJ1-1; a possible D gene is TRBD1 (6 bases). This CDR3 comprises 13 residues. Germline V gene data show CDR1 as MDHEN and CDR2 as SYDVKM. V lost 4 bases and J 0 bases, leaving 6 bases between the germline ends. CDR3 sequence (DNA): TGTGCCAGCAGTTGGACAGTGAACACTGAAGCTTTCTTT. Its protein is CASSWTVNTEAFF.

About this clone itself: The identical CDR3 is also encoded by other nucleotide sequences in the sample. This chain links TRBV2 with TRBJ2-7; no reliable D call. CDR3 length equals 12 residues. The V end was cut by 1 base, the J end by 4 bases, with 5 bases between. Germline-derived CDR1 and CDR2 are SNHLY and FYNNEI. The CDR3 loop reads CASSEVDYEQYF. As DNA, the CDR3 is TGTGCCAGCAGTGAAGTGGATTACGAGCAGTACTTC. Variable domain in full (rest from reference TRBV2 and TRBJ2-7): EPEVTQTPSHQVTQMGQEVILRCVPISNHLYFYWYRQILGQKVEFLVSFYNNEISEKSEIFDDQFSVERPDGSNFTLKIRSTKLEDSAMYFCASSEVDYEQYFGPGTRLTVT.

The chain couples TRBV14 to TRBJ2-7, with D hard to call. This CDR3 has 15 residues. The germline gives CDR1 SGHDN, CDR2 FVKESK. V was clipped by 2 bases and J by 5 bases, with 16 bases between them. The CDR3 region is CASSQNEAFFHEQYF. CDR3 bases: TGTGCCAGCAGCCAAAATGAGGCATTCTTCCACGAGCAGTACTTC.

The rearrangement uses TRBV29-1 and TRBJ2-1, with 13 nucleotides matching TRBD2. The V gene end was trimmed by 4 bases and the J gene end by 0 bases; junction bases not matched to a gene: 9. The CDR3 totals 18 residues. Germline CDR1 reads SQVTM; CDR2 reads ANQGSEA. In DNA, the CDR3 is TGCAGCGTTGGACCCGGGACTAGCGGGAAGAGCTCCTACAATGAGCAGTTCTTC. Amino acid sequence: CSVGPGTSGKSSYNEQFF.

This clone was seen a single time. The V call is TRBV27, the J call TRBJ1-2; D uncertain. CDR1 is MNHEY, CDR2 SMNVEV, per germline (reference sequence). The CDR3 has 13 residues. Trimming pared 3 bases from V and 6 bases from J, leaving 11 bases between. The CDR3: CASSFSRIDGYTF. CDR3 in DNA: TGTGCCAGCAGTTTCAGCAGGATTGATGGCTACACCTTC.

The V call is TRBV6-5, the J call TRBJ1-2, with D maybe TRBD1 (6 bases). Germline V gene lookup returns CDR1 MNHEY and CDR2 SVGAGI. Trimming took 8 bases from V and 6 from J, leaving 16 bases between them. CDR3 length: 13 residues. The CDR3: CASEIQGDHGYTF. The CDR3, as DNA: TGTGCCAGCGAGATACAGGGAGATCATGGCTACACCTTC.

This chain uses TRBV7-8 with TRBJ1-2; D call uncertain. The germline V and J ends were trimmed by 10 bases and 0 bases, with 24 bases remaining between them. Germline CDR1 and CDR2: SGHVS and FQNEAQ. CDR3 length: 17 amino acids. The CDR3 sequence is CATGNTRNLKANYGYTF. For the CDR3, the DNA is TGTGCCACCGGTAATACGAGAAACTTAAAAGCTAACTATGGCTACACCTTC.

The chain couples TRBV4-2 to TRBJ2-2; D is unclear. The CDR3 has 13 amino acids. Trimming removed 3 bases at V and 6 bases at J, with 8 bases between. Germline-derived CDR1 and CDR2 are LGHNA and YNFKEQ. The CDR3 DNA reads as TGTGCCAGCAGCCACAACACGGCCGGGGAGCTGTTTTTT. Translation gives CASSHNTAGELFF.

The CDR3 DNA is TGTGCCAGCAGCGTAGGACTGTCAACCTACGAGCAGTACTTC. Amino acid sequence: CASSVGLSTYEQYF. This rearrangement joins TRBV9 to TRBJ2-7; D is unclear. V was pared by 0 bases and J by 2 bases, with 9 bases between. The CDR3 sequence is 14 residues long. Germline V CDR1 and CDR2: SGDLS, YYNGEE.

A single count supports this clone. At the DNA level, this CDR3 is encoded by other sequences in the same sample as well. The V call is TRBV27, the J call TRBJ2-3; D gene unclear. The CDR3 length is 11 residues. The germline V and J ends were trimmed by 8 bases and 2 bases, with 5 bases remaining between them. Germline CDR1 reads MNHEY; CDR2 reads SMNVEV (reference sequence). The CDR3 DNA sequence: TGTGCCAGCGGCCTCACAGATACGCAGTATTTT. Translating it yields CASGLTDTQYF.

This sequence joins TRBV7-9 and TRBJ2-1, with D tentatively TRBD2 (6 bases). The CDR3 is made up of 14 amino acids. Germline V gene data show CDR1 as SEHNR and CDR2 as FQNEAQ (reference sequence). Trimming took off 4 bases at V and 8 bases at J, with 15 bases between the two ends. The DNA of the CDR3 is TGTGCCAGCAGCTCGACTAGGGCCCCTTATGAGCAGTTCTTC. Translating it yields CASSSTRAPYEQFF.

In this sample, this clone turned up once. The V call is TRBV2, the J call TRBJ1-1, with D tentatively TRBD1 (5 bases). The germline V gene has CDR1 SNHLY and CDR2 FYNNEI. The CDR3 extends over 16 amino acids. V was cut by 7 bases and J by 1 base, with 19 bases left in between. The CDR3: CASILTFGTENTEAFF. The CDR3 nucleotides read TGTGCCAGCATTCTAACTTTTGGGACGGAGAACACTGAAGCTTTCTTT.

The chain uses TRBV9 and TRBJ2-3, with TRBD2 identical over 10 bases. The ends lost 4 bases at V and 5 bases at J; junction bases unmatched: 13. Germline values: CDR1 SGDLS, CDR2 YYNGEE. The CDR3 is 17 amino acids. The CDR3 DNA reads TGTGCCAGCAGCCTCATGACAGCGGGAGGGCCAGGAGATACGCAGTATTTT. It encodes CASSLMTAGGPGDTQYF.

The rearrangement links TRBV27 to TRBJ1-2, with 10 bases aligning to TRBD1. Germline CDR1 is MNHEY and CDR2 is SMNVEV (reference sequence). V shed 6 bases, J shed 4 bases, and the junction held 26 bases outside the gene matches. This CDR3 is built from 21 residues. The chain's CDR3 is CASRPMTLYGTGDGYGYGYTF. The DNA for the CDR3 is TGTGCCAGCAGGCCGATGACTTTATATGGGACAGGGGATGGTTATGGCTATGGCTACACCTTC.

This chain uses TRBV28 with TRBJ1-2; the match to TRBD1 covers 7 bases. The CDR3 is made up of 13 amino acids. After removal of 7 bases from V and 8 bases from J, the junction contained 10 bases not matched to a gene. Germline CDR1 MDHEN, CDR2 SYDVKM. The CDR3 nucleotides read TGTGCCAGCACCACCACAGGGGCGGGAGGCTACACCTTC. As protein: CASTTTGAGGYTF.

This clone came up once. The chain couples TRBV27 to TRBJ2-7, with 7 bases matching TRBD2. J gave up 5 bases and V 3 bases, and 10 bases lay outside the gene matches. Germline V gene sequence: CDR1 MNHEY, CDR2 SMNVEV (reference sequence). The CDR3 has 15 residues. The DNA of the CDR3 is TGTGCCAGCAGTTTTCGCCCAGGGAGGGCCGACGAGCAGTACTTC. This codes for CASSFRPGRADEQYF.

This chain joins TRBV10-1 and TRBJ2-5, with 10 bases matching TRBD2. The CDR3 extends over 16 amino acids. Trimming cost V 3 bases and J 5 bases; bases outside gene matches: 9. The germline V gene encodes CDR1 WNHNN and CDR2 SYGVQD (reference sequence). CDR3 sequence: CASSEQREGRWETQYF. The DNA of the CDR3 is TGCGCCAGCAGTGAACAGCGGGAGGGCCGGTGGGAGACCCAGTACTTC.

This chain joins TRBV18 and TRBJ2-1, with D perhaps TRBD2 (5 bases). The CDR3 has 14 residues. Trimming took off 4 bases at V and 0 bases at J, with 7 bases between the two ends. CDR1 KGHSH and CDR2 LQKENI come from the germline V gene. The CDR3 sequence: CASSRRDSYNEQFF. The CDR3 DNA is TGTGCCAGCTCACGACGGGACTCCTACAATGAGCAGTTCTTC.

CDR3 DNA: TGTGCCAGCAGTTTAGTCAGTACGTTCAATCAGCCCCAGCATTTT. Encoded protein: CASSLVSTFNQPQHF. The V and J genes are TRBV27 and TRBJ1-5; no definite D call. CDR3 length equals 15 residues. From germline, CDR1 is MNHEY and CDR2 SMNVEV (reference sequence). Between the trimmed V and J ends, which lost 2 bases and 3 bases, there was a span of 11 bases.

V and J are TRBV4-3 and TRBJ2-7; the D gene is possibly TRBD1 (6 bases). Germline V gene data show CDR1 as LGHNA and CDR2 as YSLEER. V gave up 0 bases and J gave up 0 bases, with 9 bases separating them. The length of the CDR3 is 15 residues. The CDR3 DNA reads as TGCGCCAGCAGCCAAGATGAGACAGGCTCCTACGAGCAGTACTTC. Protein product: CASSQDETGSYEQYF.

The chain couples TRBV9 to TRBJ1-2, with D perhaps TRBD1 (6 bases). Trimming pared 3 bases from V and 2 bases from J, leaving 20 bases between. The CDR3 spans 17 residues. Germline values: CDR1 SGDLS, CDR2 YYNGEE. Here the CDR3 DNA reads TGTGCCAGCAGCGGGTCCACCCGACGGGACATGAACTATGGCTACACCTTC. It is translated as CASSGSTRRDMNYGYTF.

CDR3 amino acids: CASSIWRESSYEQYF. In nucleotides, the CDR3 is TGTGCCAGTAGTATATGGCGGGAGAGCTCCTACGAGCAGTACTTC. V gene TRBV19 combines with J gene TRBJ2-7, with TRBD2 matching over 7 bases. J lost 0 bases, V lost 2 bases, and 4 bases had no gene match. The CDR3 consists of 15 residues. The germline V gene encodes CDR1 LNHDA and CDR2 SQIVND (reference sequence).

The CDR3 loop is CASGRSYNEQFF. The CDR3 DNA reads TGTGCCAGCGGGCGCTCCTACAATGAGCAGTTCTTC. This chain uses TRBV2 with TRBJ2-1; D is unclear. Looked up from germline, CDR1 is SNHLY and CDR2 is FYNNEI. The V end lost 8 bases, the J end lost 0 bases, and 5 bases lay between the germline ends. The CDR3 covers 12 residues.